This is a list of T cell receptor beta chains from one sample in a study of blood T cell repertoires in COVID-19. Using immunoSEQ multiplex PCR, the repertoire was profiled, and TCRdb retains in-frame clones only, with some absent. The sample carries more than 110,000 clones, 75% to 85% recorded once. Specimen: peripheral blood. Receptor source: a woman aged 80 or older with acute or convalescent COVID-19. Each CDR3 is given with its conserved first and last residue. The D gene is left open where the match is weak. The size field is filled for only some rows; it gives once, few, many or a size class.

v_call	j_call	d_call	clone_size	cdr3_nt	cdr3_aa
TRBV4-1	TRBJ1-6	.	.	TGCGCCAGCAGCCAAGCCAAAGGGCCAGGGATCAATTCACCCCTCCACTTT	CASSQAKGPGINSPLHF
TRBV29-1	TRBJ2-3	.	.	TGCAGCGTTGCCGGACAGTATACAGATACGCAGTATTTT	CSVAGQYTDTQYF
TRBV3-1/TRBV3-2	TRBJ1-2	.	.	TGTGCCAGCAGCCAAGATTGGGCGGGAAACTATGGCTACACCTTC	CASSQDWAGNYGYTF
TRBV6-5	TRBJ1-2	TRBD1	.	TGTGCCAGCAGTCCAGACCCAGGGACAGCATATGGCTACACCTTC	CASSPDPGTAYGYTF
TRBV27	TRBJ1-2	TRBD1	.	TGTGCCAGCAGTTTCATGACAGGGGGTTTTGGCTACACCTTC	CASSFMTGGFGYTF
TRBV5-6	TRBJ2-5	TRBD2	.	TGTGCCAGCAGCTATGGGACTAGCGGTGCGGGGACCCAGTACTTC	CASSYGTSGAGTQYF
TRBV6-6	TRBJ1-5	TRBD1	.	TGTGCCAGCAGTTACTCGTCGACAGGGTGGAATCAGCCCCAGCATTTT	CASSYSSTGWNQPQHF
TRBV18	TRBJ1-3	.	.	TGTGCCAGCTCACCACCGTATGGGAGCTCTGGAAACACCATATATTTT	CASSPPYGSSGNTIYF
TRBV27	TRBJ1-5	TRBD1	.	TGTGCCAGCAGTTTGACAGGGGGCGGTAGTGTCAATCAGCCCCAGCATTTT	CASSLTGGGSVNQPQHF
TRBV4-1	TRBJ1-4	.	.	TGCGCCAGCAGCCGTACAGGGCTGATAAATGAAAAACTGTTTTTT	CASSRTGLINEKLFF
TRBV2	TRBJ2-1	.	.	TGTGCCAGCCGAGGGGACGGGGGTAGCTCCTACAATGAGCAGTTCTTC	CASRGDGGSSYNEQFF
TRBV19	TRBJ1-1	.	.	TGTGCCAGTAGTTCTCTTGACGGGGCTGAAGCTTTCTTT	CASSSLDGAEAFF
TRBV9	TRBJ2-1	.	.	TGTGCCAGCAGCGTAGTCGGGGAGGAGAATGAGCAGTTCTTC	CASSVVGEENEQFF
TRBV12-3/TRBV12-4	TRBJ2-7	.	few	TGTGCCAGCAGTTTAGCCGGGACTGTGCAGTACTTC	CASSLAGTVQYF
TRBV19	TRBJ2-3	TRBD2	.	TGTGCCAGTAGTATAGCATCCCTGACTAGCGGGGGGAGGGATACGCAGTATTTT	CASSIASLTSGGRDTQYF
TRBV7-2	TRBJ2-2	TRBD1	few	TGTGCCAGCAGCACAACCCGGGACAGGGCTGTGAGCGGGGAGCTGTTTTTT	CASSTTRDRAVSGELFF
TRBV10-3	TRBJ1-2	.	.	TGTGCCATCAGTCCAGGGGTGCTCGACTATGGCTACACCTTC	CAISPGVLDYGYTF
TRBV11-2	TRBJ2-1	.	.	TGTGCCAGCAGCTTATTCAGGGACTTCAATGAGCAGTTCTTC	CASSLFRDFNEQFF
TRBV20-1	TRBJ1-2	TRBD1	.	TGCAGTGCTAGTGAGGGGACAGGGAAGGCCTATGGCTACACCTTC	CSASEGTGKAYGYTF
TRBV10-3	TRBJ2-2	TRBD1	.	TGTGCCATCAGTGAAAACAGGGGGAACACCGGGGAGCTGTTTTTT	CAISENRGNTGELFF
TRBV4-1	TRBJ2-7	.	few	TGCGCCAGCAGCCAAGATAGGTACAGGGTCCCTGGTGAGCAGTACTTC	CASSQDRYRVPGEQYF
TRBV10-3	TRBJ2-2	.	.	TGTGCCATCAGCAGCAGGGCCGGGGAGCTGTTTTTT	CAISSRAGELFF
TRBV6-5	TRBJ1-2	.	.	TGTGCCAGTAGAGACACAAACTATGGCTACACCTTC	CASRDTNYGYTF
TRBV7-3	TRBJ2-6	.	few	TGTGCCAGCAGCCCTCAGGGATCCGGGGCCAACGTCCTGACTTTC	CASSPQGSGANVLTF
TRBV2	TRBJ2-1	.	.	TGTGCCAGCAGTCGGACCCGGGGCAATGAGCAGTTCTTC	CASSRTRGNEQFF
TRBV28	TRBJ1-5	.	.	TGTGCCAGCAGTTTCAACGGAGTCAATCAGCCCCAGCATTTT	CASSFNGVNQPQHF
TRBV23-1	TRBJ2-7	.	.	TGCGCCAGCAGAGCAATGGGGCCGTACAACTCCTACGAGCAGTACTTC	CASRAMGPYNSYEQYF
TRBV6-5	TRBJ1-3	.	.	TGTGCCAGCAGACATGGAAACACCATATATTTT	CASRHGNTIYF